These T cell receptor beta chains were read from a single sample in a study of cytomegalovirus exposure and HLA in healthy donors. Profiled with immunoSEQ multiplex PCR; TCRdb holds only in-frame clones, not every one. The data contain around 100,000 clones, 76% of them singletons. The material sequenced was PBMCs. The receptors originated from a woman aged 55-69 years in good health and CMV-seropositive. Both conserved end residues are part of each CDR3. The D gene is left open where the match is weak. Size is omitted from some rows. Given values are once, few, many or a class for expanded clones.

j_call clone_size v_call d_call cdr3_aa cdr3_nt
TRBJ1-5 few TRBV29-1 - CSVLTAAVGPQHF TGCAGCGTTCTGACAGCCGCGGTGGGGCCCCAGCATTTT
TRBJ2-1 - TRBV19 TRBD2 CASSSTGTRGNEQFF TGTGCCAGTAGTAGCACCGGGACTAGGGGGAATGAGCAGTTCTTC
TRBJ2-1 - TRBV7-9 TRBD2 CASGGGTQRRYEQFF TGCGCCAGCGGGGGAGGGACTCAACGGCGCTATGAGCAGTTCTTC
TRBJ1-1 - TRBV30 - CAWTLGGGGTEAFF TGTGCCTGGACCCTCGGGGGGGGCGGCACTGAAGCTTTCTTT
TRBJ2-2 - TRBV6-1 - CASSDQGGWTGELFF TGTGCCAGCAGTGACCAGGGGGGTTGGACCGGGGAGCTGTTTTTT
TRBJ2-1 - TRBV6-1 - CASGSVYNEQFF TGTGCCAGCGGTTCGGTCTACAATGAGCAGTTCTTC
TRBJ1-2 few TRBV6-5 - CASGESYYGYTF TGTGCCAGCGGGGAGTCGTACTATGGCTACACCTTC
TRBJ2-3 - TRBV6-6 - CASISGSTDTQYF TGTGCCAGCATTAGCGGAAGCACAGATACGCAGTATTTT
TRBJ2-7 - TRBV18 TRBD1 CASSPRDREDYEQYF TGTGCCAGCTCACCAAGGGACAGGGAGGACTACGAGCAGTACTTC
TRBJ1-2 - TRBV5-6 - CASSPDTGTWSHYGYTF TGTGCCAGCAGCCCCGATACCGGGACATGGTCGCACTATGGCTACACCTTC
TRBJ2-2 - TRBV6-5 TRBD2 CASSYSSGDTGELFF TGTGCCAGCAGTTATTCCAGCGGGGACACCGGGGAGCTGTTTTTT
TRBJ1-2 - TRBV27 TRBD1 CASSFGTDYGYTF TGTGCCAGCAGTTTTGGGACAGACTATGGCTACACCTTC
TRBJ2-1 - TRBV5-1 - CASSFRSSLSDEQFF TGCGCCAGCAGCTTTCGCTCTAGCCTTTCGGATGAGCAGTTCTTC
TRBJ1-4 - TRBV7-9 TRBD1 CASSLSDRVEKLFF TGTGCCAGCAGCTTATCAGACAGGGTTGAAAAACTGTTTTTT
TRBJ1-2 - TRBV30 - CAWSTSGLSYGYTF TGTGCCTGGAGTACCTCGGGACTCAGCTATGGCTACACCTTC
TRBJ2-3 - TRBV15 - CATSRPSSTDTQYF TGTGCCACCAGCAGACCTAGCAGCACAGATACGCAGTATTTT
TRBJ2-2 - TRBV7-3 TRBD2 CASSPGLATGELFF TGTGCCAGCAGCCCGGGACTAGCGACCGGGGAGCTGTTTTTT
TRBJ1-2 - TRBV9 - CASSVEWAPRGYGYTF TGTGCCAGCAGCGTAGAGTGGGCACCACGGGGCTATGGCTACACCTTC
TRBJ2-5 - TRBV5-6 TRBD1 CARSLGQSGETQYF TGTGCCCGCAGTTTGGGACAGTCAGGAGAGACCCAGTACTTC
TRBJ2-2 - TRBV2 TRBD2 CASSRGPSGRAWTGELFF TGTGCCAGCAGCAGGGGACCTAGCGGGAGGGCCTGGACCGGGGAGCTGTTTTTT
TRBJ2-2 - TRBV30 TRBD2 CAWRAAGGLNTGELFF TGTGCCTGGAGGGCAGCGGGAGGCTTGAACACCGGGGAGCTGTTTTTT
TRBJ2-2 - TRBV7-7 - CASSLAQGNTGELFF TGTGCTAGCAGCTTAGCGCAGGGCAACACCGGGGAGCTGTTTTTT
TRBJ1-2 once TRBV11-3 - CASRKQTINYGYTF TGTGCCAGCAGGAAACAGACGATCAACTATGGCTACACCTTC
TRBJ1-1 many TRBV5-1 - CASSYDTVTEAFF TGCGCCAGCAGCTACGACACAGTCACTGAAGCTTTCTTT
TRBJ2-3 - TRBV6-5 - CASRQDTYTDTQYF TGTGCCAGCAGGCAGGACACCTACACAGATACGCAGTATTTT
TRBJ2-1 once TRBV7-9 - CSSSLGANEQFF TGTTCCAGCAGCTTAGGGGCTAATGAGCAGTTCTTC
TRBJ2-7 few TRBV14 - CASSQGSEQYF TGTGCCAGCAGCCAAGGCAGCGAGCAGTACTTC
TRBJ2-5 once TRBV5-1 - CASSLGAGRQETQYF TGCGCCAGCAGCTTGGGAGCGGGCCGACAAGAGACCCAGTACTTC
TRBJ2-1 - TRBV18 TRBD2 CASSPPNRLAGEHEQFF TGTGCCAGCTCACCACCTAACCGACTAGCGGGAGAACATGAGCAGTTCTTC
TRBJ2-1 - TRBV30 TRBD2 CAWSVGGTSAYNEQFF TGTGCCTGGAGTGTTGGGGGGACTAGCGCCTACAATGAGCAGTTCTTC
TRBJ1-4 - TRBV29-1 - CSAGHPNEKLFF TGCAGCGCCGGACATCCGAATGAAAAACTGTTTTTT
TRBJ2-1 - TRBV7-9 TRBD2 CASSPRTSGIVYEQFF TGTGCCAGCAGCCCGAGGACTAGCGGGATTGTCTATGAGCAGTTCTTC
TRBJ2-1 - TRBV7-5 - CARSLAGLAEDNEQFF TGTGCCAGAAGCTTAGCGGGACTAGCGGAGGACAATGAGCAGTTCTTC
TRBJ2-1 once TRBV18 - CASSPVLDNEQFF TGTGCCAGCTCACCCGTCTTAGACAATGAGCAGTTCTTC
TRBJ1-5 few TRBV6-1 - CASSWNYRVDQPQHF TGTGCCAGCAGTTGGAACTACAGGGTTGATCAGCCCCAGCATTTT
TRBJ2-7 - TRBV13 - CASSLGTEQYF TGTGCCAGCAGCCTTGGGACTGAGCAGTACTTC
TRBJ2-7 - TRBV9 - CASGRGTYEQYF TGTGCCAGCGGCCGGGGGACTTACGAGCAGTACTTC
TRBJ2-4 - TRBV5-6 - CASRPRGAAKNIQYF TGTGCCAGCAGGCCCAGGGGGGCGGCCAAAAACATTCAGTACTTC
TRBJ1-5 - TRBV7-2 - CASSLGLNQPQHF TGTGCCAGCAGCTTAGGGCTTAATCAGCCCCAGCATTTT
TRBJ2-6 - TRBV28 - CASSLSGPGANVLTF TGTGCCAGCAGTTTATCAGGGCCTGGGGCCAACGTCCTGACTTTC
TRBJ1-4 - TRBV5-1 - CASSLAGAMNEKLFF TGCGCCAGCAGCTTGGCAGGGGCCATGAATGAAAAACTGTTTTTT
TRBJ2-7 once TRBV7-2 - CASSLDQRGEQYF TGTGCCAGCAGCTTAGATCAGCGCGGCGAGCAGTACTTC
TRBJ1-2 - TRBV5-1 TRBD1 CASSSDRGYGYTF TGCGCCAGCAGCTCTGACAGGGGGTATGGCTACACCTTC
TRBJ1-1 - TRBV18 - CASSRGGRNTEAFF TGTGCCAGCTCCCGAGGAGGGCGGAACACTGAAGCTTTCTTT
TRBJ2-2 - TRBV19 - CASNLASRTGELFF TGTGCCAGTAACTTAGCTAGCCGGACCGGGGAGCTGTTTTTT
TRBJ2-2 - TRBV27 - CASSFPRGGGTGELFF TGTGCCAGCAGTTTTCCCCGGGGTGGAGGGACCGGGGAGCTGTTTTTT
TRBJ2-2 - TRBV6-6 - CASIPGTGELFF TGTGCCAGCATTCCGGGGACCGGGGAGCTGTTTTTT
TRBJ1-6 few TRBV5-1 - CASRVQDNNSPLHF TGCGCCAGCAGGGTGCAGGATAATAATTCACCCCTCCACTTT
TRBJ1-1 few TRBV6-5 - CASSSLFAEAFF TGTGCCAGCAGCTCCCTTTTTGCTGAAGCTTTCTTT